The 9 T cell receptor beta chains below come from one sample, sequenced in a study of regulatory T cells in long-lasting Graves disease. Assembly of TCR beta libraries relied on iRepertoire HTBI primers together with Arm-PCR of CDR3 regions. TCRdb recomputed calls from the multiplex PCR reads with MiXCR, one row per CDR3 protein. This sample yields 350,000 to 500,000 distinct CDR3 sequences, of which approximately 16% are seen a single time; around a quarter belongs to the top ten. Described time point: newly diagnosed GD, antithyroid drugs for less than 3 months. The TCR library was made from RNA extracted from PBMCs. The data were also submitted as part of a second study, on T cells in Graves' hyperthyroidism and ophthalmopathy.

The material was peripheral blood mononuclear cells (PBMCs), obtained at new diagnosis, from a patient treated with antithyroid drugs. The receptor set was obtained from a woman aged 18-29 years with Graves disease.

This clonotype was counted many times. CDR3 sequence (DNA): TGCAGTGCTAGAGACCTCCAGCGTAAGAGCTCCTACAATGAGCAGTTCTTC. As protein: CSARDLQRKSSYNEQFF. V is TRBV20-1 and J is TRBJ2-1; D remains ambiguous. The CDR3 runs 17 residues. The germline V and J ends were trimmed by 0 bases and 0 bases, with 15 bases remaining between them. CDR1 is DFQATT, CDR2 SNEGSKA, per germline (reference sequence).

This clonotype was found many times. This CDR3 reads CASSESQETNEQFF. Here the CDR3 DNA reads TGCGCCAGCAGTGAGTCTCAGGAGACCAATGAGCAGTTCTTC. V and J are TRBV10-1 and TRBJ2-1; D unclear. Trimming left V 0 bases short and J 6 bases short, with 9 bases between. This CDR3 has 14 residues. Germline values: CDR1 WNHNN, CDR2 SYGVQD (reference sequence).

This clonotype occurred many times. The chain carries TRBV7-9 and TRBJ2-5; no firm D call. The V and J ends lost 2 bases and 2 bases respectively, with 9 bases between them. The CDR3 sequence is 14 residues long. Per germline, CDR1 SEHNR and CDR2 FQNEAQ (reference sequence). Here the CDR3 DNA reads TGTGCCAGCAGCTTACAGGCACCGCAAGAGACCCAGTACTTC. This translates into CASSLQAPQETQYF.

The rearrangement joins TRBV20-1 to TRBJ1-1, with 9 bases identical to TRBD1. Germline V lookup: CDR1 DFQATT, CDR2 SNEGSKA (reference sequence). Trimming at V came to 5 bases and at J to 1 base, leaving 2 bases not matched to a gene. The CDR3 contains 13 residues. The CDR3 protein is CSAPGQGNTEAFF. Written as DNA, the CDR3 is TGCAGTGCTCCGGGACAGGGGAACACTGAAGCTTTCTTT.

This clonotype was observed many times. CDR3 sequence reads: CSAMPGFRGYTF. The CDR3 DNA follows: TGCAGTGCTATGCCAGGGTTTAGAGGCTACACCTTC. The chain has TRBV20-1 and TRBJ1-2; weak D call: TRBD1 (5 bases). Germline-derived CDR1 and CDR2 are DFQATT and SNEGSKA (reference sequence). The V and J ends lost 4 bases and 8 bases respectively, with 14 bases between them. This CDR3 has 12 amino acids.

The chain has TRBV5-6 and TRBJ1-1; no firm D call. Germline-derived CDR1 and CDR2 are SGHDT and YYEEEE. Trimming took 5 bases from V and 0 from J, leaving 11 bases between them. The CDR3 is made up of 14 amino acids. CDR3 DNA sequence: TGTGCCAGCAGTTATCCCGGGTTGAACACTGAAGCTTTCTTT. It codes for CASSYPGLNTEAFF.

This clonotype was observed a few times. The CDR3: CASSYSIGTGASAFF. CDR3 nucleotides: TGTGCCAGCAGTTATTCTATCGGGACAGGCGCTTCGGCTTTCTTT. J is TRBJ1-1 and V is TRBV6-5, with 8 bases aligning to TRBD1. From germline, CDR1 is MNHEY and CDR2 SVGAGI. J lost 11 bases, V lost 3 bases, and 14 bases had no gene match. There are 15 residues in the CDR3.

This clonotype has just a few counts. This chain connects TRBV30 to TRBJ2-2; maybe TRBD2 (5 bases). In germline, CDR1 is GTSNPN, CDR2 SVGIG (reference sequence). This CDR3 spans 12 amino acids. V lost 5 bases, J lost 5 bases, and 9 bases lay in between. The CDR3 spells CAWQTSTGELFF. The CDR3 region has the DNA TGTGCCTGGCAAACTAGTACCGGGGAGCTGTTTTTT.

This clonotype was detected ten times or more. The rearrangement links TRBV11-2 to TRBJ2-1, with 8 nucleotides matching TRBD1. The J segment lost 11 bases and the V segment lost 6 bases, leaving 6 bases of the junction unmatched. Germline V gene sequence: CDR1 SGHAT, CDR2 FQNNGV. The CDR3 runs to 12 residues. The CDR3 sequence: CASSRWTGQQFF. The CDR3, as DNA: TGTGCCAGCAGTAGGTGGACAGGGCAGCAGTTCTTC.